This T cell receptor (beta chain) was obtained from a study of regulatory T cells in long-lasting Graves disease. This clonotype appeared many times. Its specificity is not known. Time point meaning: persistent/refractory GD, antithyroid drugs over 5 years with positive TRAb. From PBMCs, RNA was extracted and then used to make the TCR library. Regarding the study as a whole: More public clonotypes were shared by persistent patients (fewer than 3,000) than by new patients (about 970).

Construction of TCR beta libraries relied on iRepertoire HTBI primers and on Arm-PCR targeting CDR3 regions. A single record per CDR3 protein comes from TCRdb applying MiXCR to the multiplex PCR reads. The sample shows 400,000 to 450,000 distinct CDR3 sequences, less than 25% of them seen only once. Sample: peripheral blood mononuclear cells (PBMCs), taken when the disease was refractory, from a patient treated with antithyroid drugs. This clonotype was obtained from a female donor with Graves disease.

The CDR3 spells CAWSRGGYGETQYF. The CDR3 DNA sequence: TGTGCCTGGAGCAGGGGTGGATATGGCGAGACCCAGTACTTC. The chain couples TRBV30 to TRBJ2-5, with D perhaps TRBD1 (6 bases). In germline, CDR1 is GTSNPN, CDR2 SVGIG (reference sequence). V lost 3 bases to trimming and J lost 5 bases, with 16 bases between them. The CDR3 is 14 amino acids. The whole variable domain, filled in from reference TRBV30 and TRBJ2-5, reads SQTIHQWPATLVQPVGSPLSLECTVEGTSNPNLYWYRQAAGRGLQLLFYSVGIGQISSEVPQNLSASRPQDRQFILSSKKLLLSDSGFYLCAWSRGGYGETQYFGPGTRLLVL.